This T cell receptor (beta chain) was recorded in a study of CD8+CD57+ T cells in acquired aplastic anemia. This CDR3 is built from 13 residues. Per germline, CDR1 KGHDR and CDR2 SFDVKD. V was pared by 5 bases and J by 4 bases, with 10 bases between. TCR beta VDJ and CDR3 profiles were obtained from a genomic DNA template. TCRdb re-called the reads through MiXCR, storing one row per CDR3 protein. In the table there are approximately 190,000 distinct CDR3 sequences, around 45% of which are singletons. Sequenced patients had shown CD8+CD57+ cell expansion by flow cytometry. Patients were untreated when blood was sampled.

The rearrangement uses TRBV24-1 and TRBJ1-1; D gene unclear. Specimen: sorted CD4+, CD8+, or CD8+CD57+ T cells (not recorded which) from PBMCs. The clonotype originates from a human donor with aplastic anemia. The CDR3 coding sequence is TGTGCCACCAGTGCCGGCCCCTTCACTGAAGCTTTCTTT. This translates into CATSAGPFTEAFF.